The rows below give T cell receptor beta chains drawn from one sample of a study of blood T cell repertoires in COVID-19. The repertoire was sequenced with immunoSEQ multiplex PCR; TCRdb's copy has only in-frame clones and lacks some. The table records tens of thousands of clones, 91% of them present only once. Sequenced sample: peripheral blood. Receptor source: a man aged 45 to 65 with active COVID-19. The CDR3 runs from the conserved cysteine through the conserved F or W. A D gene is named only where the DNA matches it firmly. Expanded clones get a size class; other rows say once, few or many, or leave the size out.

J: TRBJ2-1
V: TRBV10-3
D: TRBD1
size: .
CDR3: CAISSSAGQGSNEQFF
DNA: TGTGCCATCAGTTCTTCCGCGGGACAGGGAAGCAATGAGCAGTTCTTC

J: TRBJ2-3
V: TRBV7-3
D: .
size: .
CDR3: CASSFQGRTDTQYF
DNA: TGTGCCAGCAGCTTCCAGGGTAGGACAGATACGCAGTATTTT

J: TRBJ1-1
V: TRBV2
D: TRBD1
size: .
CDR3: CASSFDRASEAFF
DNA: TGTGCCAGCAGTTTCGACAGGGCAAGTGAAGCTTTCTTT

J: TRBJ1-2
V: TRBV30
D: TRBD1
size: few
CDR3: CAWSVPRTGGNYGYTF
DNA: TGTGCCTGGAGTGTACCTCGGACAGGGGGGAACTATGGCTACACCTTC

J: TRBJ2-7
V: TRBV12-3/TRBV12-4
D: .
size: .
CDR3: CASSFQGWSEQYF
DNA: TGTGCCAGCAGTTTTCAGGGTTGGTCCGAGCAGTACTTC

J: TRBJ2-2
V: TRBV27
D: TRBD2
size: .
CDR3: CASKLAYNTGELFF
DNA: TGTGCCAGCAAACTAGCGTATAACACCGGGGAGCTGTTTTTT

J: TRBJ2-5
V: TRBV9
D: .
size: .
CDR3: CASSAAGAETQYF
DNA: TGTGCCAGCAGCGCCGCAGGGGCAGAGACCCAGTACTTC

J: TRBJ1-5
V: TRBV15
D: .
size: .
CDR3: CATSRVNQPQHF
DNA: TGTGCCACCAGCAGAGTAAATCAGCCCCAGCATTTT

J: TRBJ1-4
V: TRBV9
D: .
size: .
CDR3: CASSVRAETAVLFF
DNA: TGTGCCAGCAGCGTACGGGCGGAAACAGCGGTACTGTTTTTT

J: TRBJ2-2
V: TRBV27
D: TRBD2
size: .
CDR3: CASRSGRNTGELFF
DNA: TGTGCCAGCCGAAGCGGGAGGAACACCGGGGAGCTGTTTTTT

J: TRBJ2-1
V: TRBV27
D: .
size: .
CDR3: CASSLSTGSYNEQFF
DNA: TGTGCCAGCAGTTTATCTACAGGATCTTACAATGAGCAGTTCTTC

J: TRBJ1-1
V: TRBV6-1
D: .
size: .
CDR3: CASSYGQNTEAFF
DNA: TGTGCCAGCAGTTATGGACAGAACACTGAAGCTTTCTTT

J: TRBJ2-7
V: TRBV12-5
D: TRBD1
size: .
CDR3: CASGLEYGQVSSYEQYF
DNA: TGTGCTAGTGGTTTGGAGTACGGACAGGTGAGCTCCTACGAGCAGTACTTC

J: TRBJ2-3
V: TRBV5-6
D: TRBD2
size: few
CDR3: CASIQREAYTDTQYF
DNA: TGTGCCAGCATCCAGCGGGAGGCATACACAGATACGCAGTATTTT

J: TRBJ2-7
V: TRBV20-1
D: TRBD1
size: .
CDR3: CSASEGQFYEQYF
DNA: TGCAGTGCTAGTGAGGGACAGTTCTACGAGCAGTACTTC

J: TRBJ1-1
V: TRBV7-8
D: TRBD1
size: .
CDR3: CASSLTGTGATEAFF
DNA: TGTGCCAGCAGCTTGACCGGGACAGGGGCCACTGAAGCTTTCTTT

J: TRBJ1-1
V: TRBV7-2
D: .
size: .
CDR3: CASSLGQGTDTEAFF
DNA: TGTGCCAGCAGCTTAGGCCAGGGGACGGATACTGAAGCTTTCTTT

J: TRBJ2-1
V: TRBV3-1/TRBV3-2
D: TRBD2
size: .
CDR3: CASSQSPGLAEGGSYNEQFF
DNA: TGTGCCAGCAGCCAATCTCCGGGACTAGCAGAGGGGGGCTCCTACAATGAGCAGTTCTTC

J: TRBJ2-5
V: TRBV6-5
D: TRBD1
size: once
CDR3: CASSYYRGSQETQYF
DNA: TGTGCCAGCAGTTACTACAGGGGGTCCCAAGAGACCCAGTACTTC

J: TRBJ2-3
V: TRBV6-2/TRBV6-3
D: TRBD2
size: few
CDR3: CASSYGRGADTQYF
DNA: TGTGCCAGCAGTTACGGACGGGGGGCAGATACGCAGTATTTT

J: TRBJ1-5
V: TRBV19
D: .
size: .
CDR3: CASGDINQPQHF
DNA: TGTGCCAGCGGGGACATAAATCAGCCCCAGCATTTT

J: TRBJ2-5
V: TRBV11-3
D: TRBD1
size: .
CDR3: CASSSPQGAKETQYF
DNA: TGTGCCAGCAGCTCCCCTCAGGGGGCGAAAGAGACCCAGTACTTC

J: TRBJ2-1
V: TRBV25-1
D: .
size: once
CDR3: CASSPRGGGRYNEQFF
DNA: TGTGCCAGCAGCCCCAGAGGGGGGGGCCGATACAATGAGCAGTTCTTC

J: TRBJ2-7
V: TRBV5-1
D: TRBD2
size: .
CDR3: CASSLAGVPSGGHYEQYF
DNA: TGCGCCAGCAGCTTGGCCGGCGTCCCTAGCGGGGGCCACTACGAGCAGTACTTC

J: TRBJ2-4
V: TRBV7-9
D: TRBD1
size: .
CDR3: CASSEIPSDRSKNIQYF
DNA: TGTGCCAGCAGCGAAATCCCCTCGGACAGGAGCAAAAACATTCAGTACTTC

J: TRBJ2-3
V: TRBV7-2
D: .
size: .
CDR3: CASTPPGAGTDTQYF
DNA: TGTGCCAGCACCCCGCCAGGGGCAGGCACAGATACGCAGTATTTT

J: TRBJ2-5
V: TRBV10-3
D: TRBD2
size: .
CDR3: CAQAGGPQETQYF
DNA: TGTGCACAAGCGGGAGGGCCCCAAGAGACCCAGTACTTC

J: TRBJ1-5
V: TRBV7-8
D: TRBD1
size: .
CDR3: CASSFQGGPQHF
DNA: TGTGCCAGCAGTTTCCAGGGGGGACCCCAGCATTTT

J: TRBJ1-4
V: TRBV7-2
D: .
size: few
CDR3: CASSLALVSEGKLFF
DNA: TGTGCCAGCAGCTTAGCGTTGGTCTCTGAGGGAAAACTGTTTTTT

J: TRBJ1-2
V: TRBV7-2
D: TRBD1
size: few
CDR3: CASSSDRTGRYGYTF
DNA: TGTGCCAGCAGCTCAGATCGGACAGGGCGTTATGGCTACACCTTC

J: TRBJ2-3
V: TRBV7-2
D: TRBD2
size: once
CDR3: CASSLSAGAQYF
DNA: TGTGCCAGCAGCTTATCTGCGGGGGCGCAGTATTTT

J: TRBJ1-2
V: TRBV3-1/TRBV3-2
D: TRBD1
size: .
CDR3: CASSRRTGNYGYTF
DNA: TGTGCCAGCAGCCGACGGACAGGGAACTATGGCTACACCTTC

J: TRBJ1-3
V: TRBV19
D: .
size: .
CDR3: CASSQGGSGNTIYF
DNA: TGTGCCAGTAGTCAGGGTGGCTCTGGAAACACCATATATTTT

J: TRBJ2-2
V: TRBV2
D: TRBD1
size: .
CDR3: CASRPGQSVNTGELFF
DNA: TGTGCCAGCAGGCCGGGACAGTCCGTAAACACCGGGGAGCTGTTTTTT

J: TRBJ1-2
V: TRBV5-1
D: .
size: .
CDR3: CASSSPGRGGYTF
DNA: TGCGCCAGCAGCTCACCGGGCCGCGGGGGCTACACCTTC

J: TRBJ2-3
V: TRBV6-5
D: TRBD2
size: .
CDR3: CATHLGTTGTQYF
DNA: TGTGCCACACACCTCGGGACTACGGGTACGCAGTATTTT

J: TRBJ2-3
V: TRBV2
D: TRBD1
size: .
CDR3: CASSPQGAETDTQYF
DNA: TGTGCCAGCAGCCCACAGGGGGCTGAAACAGATACGCAGTATTTT

J: TRBJ2-7
V: TRBV6-6
D: .
size: .
CDR3: CASSYGQGYIVSEQYF
DNA: TGTGCCAGCAGTTACGGGCAGGGTTATATTGTTAGCGAGCAGTACTTC